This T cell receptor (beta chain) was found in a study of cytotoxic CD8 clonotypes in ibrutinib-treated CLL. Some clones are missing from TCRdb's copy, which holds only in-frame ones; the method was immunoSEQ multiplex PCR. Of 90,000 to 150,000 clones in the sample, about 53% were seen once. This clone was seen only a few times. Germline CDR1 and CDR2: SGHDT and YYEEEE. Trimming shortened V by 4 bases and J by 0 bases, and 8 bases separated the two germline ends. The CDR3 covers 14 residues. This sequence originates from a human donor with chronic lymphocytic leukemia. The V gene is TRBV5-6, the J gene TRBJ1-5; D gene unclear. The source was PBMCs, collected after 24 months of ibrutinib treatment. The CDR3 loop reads CASSRVDSNQPQHF. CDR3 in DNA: TGTGCCAGCAGCCGCGTAGATAGCAATCAGCCCCAGCATTTT.